The clone carrying this TCR beta chain was found a few times. Antigen specificity is unknown. V was pared by 1 base and J by 11 bases, with 17 bases between. The CDR3 is 13 amino acids. The germline CDR1 and CDR2 sequences are SQVTM and ANQGSEA. The entry originates in a study of blood T cells in healthy people across ages. Study findings and constraints: Significant beta diversity loss was already apparent by age approximately 42, declining roughly linearly.

Together with a sample-barcoded 5' primer, a J-beta primer mix was included in a second PCR lasting roughly 6 to 12 cycles. All samples yielded 2.5 million or more CDR3-containing paired-end reads. TCRdb redid the calling of the 5' RACE reads with MiXCR, one entry per CDR3 protein. The sample holds approximately 960,000 distinct CDR3 sequences, 29% seen once. This sample was shared with a second study, whose subject was T cells of mothers and their children.

The sample was blood. This receptor was obtained from a woman aged 40 to 49 in good health. The chain couples TRBV29-1 to TRBJ2-5; D is ambiguous. DNA for the CDR3: TGCAGCGTTGAAGTTATACGGAGTGTGGAGCAGTACTTC. This codes for CSVEVIRSVEQYF.